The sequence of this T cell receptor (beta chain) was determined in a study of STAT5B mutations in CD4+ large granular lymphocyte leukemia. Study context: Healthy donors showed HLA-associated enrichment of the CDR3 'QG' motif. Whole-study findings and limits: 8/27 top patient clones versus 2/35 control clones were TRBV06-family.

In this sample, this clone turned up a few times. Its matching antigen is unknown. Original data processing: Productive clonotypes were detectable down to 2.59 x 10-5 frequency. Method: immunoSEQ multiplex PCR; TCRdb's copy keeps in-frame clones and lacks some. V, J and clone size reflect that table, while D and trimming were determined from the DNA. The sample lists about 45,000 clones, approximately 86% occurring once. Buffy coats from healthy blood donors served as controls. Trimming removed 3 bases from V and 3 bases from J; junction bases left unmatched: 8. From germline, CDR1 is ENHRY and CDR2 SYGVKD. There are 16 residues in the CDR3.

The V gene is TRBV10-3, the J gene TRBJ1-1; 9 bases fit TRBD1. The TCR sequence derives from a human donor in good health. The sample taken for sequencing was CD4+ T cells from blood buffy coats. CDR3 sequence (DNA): TGTGCCATCAGTGATTCGGACAGGGGAGGATACACTGAAGCTTTCTTT. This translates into CAISDSDRGGYTEAFF.